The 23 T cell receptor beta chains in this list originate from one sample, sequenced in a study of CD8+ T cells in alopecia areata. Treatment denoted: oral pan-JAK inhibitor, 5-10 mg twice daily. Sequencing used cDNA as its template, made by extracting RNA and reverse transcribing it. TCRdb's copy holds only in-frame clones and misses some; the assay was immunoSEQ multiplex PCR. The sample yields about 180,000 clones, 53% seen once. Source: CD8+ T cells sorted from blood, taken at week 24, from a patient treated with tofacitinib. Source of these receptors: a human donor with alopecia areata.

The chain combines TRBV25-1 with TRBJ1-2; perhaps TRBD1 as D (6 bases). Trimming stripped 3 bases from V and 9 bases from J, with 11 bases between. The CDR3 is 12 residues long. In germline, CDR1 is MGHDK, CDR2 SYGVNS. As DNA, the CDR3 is TGTGCCAGCAGTGATCGGACAGCACGCTACACCTTC. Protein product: CASSDRTARYTF.

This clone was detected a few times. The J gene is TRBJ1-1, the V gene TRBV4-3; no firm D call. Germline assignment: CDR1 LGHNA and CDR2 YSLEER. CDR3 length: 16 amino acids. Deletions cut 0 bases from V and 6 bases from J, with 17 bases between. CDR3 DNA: TGCGCCAGCAGCCAAGAAATGTGGACCGGAACAGCTGAAGCTTTCTTT. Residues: CASSQEMWTGTAEAFF.

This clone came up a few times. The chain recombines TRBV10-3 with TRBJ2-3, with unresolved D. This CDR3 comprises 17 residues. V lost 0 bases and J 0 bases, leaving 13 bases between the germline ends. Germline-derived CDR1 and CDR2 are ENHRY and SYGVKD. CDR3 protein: CAISESARQPSTDTQYF. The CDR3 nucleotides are TGTGCCATCAGTGAGTCAGCCCGGCAACCGAGCACAGATACGCAGTATTTT.

In DNA, the CDR3 is TGCGCCAGCAGCCAAGTTGAGAGGGGCGGGGAAGCTTTCTTT. This codes for CASSQVERGGEAFF. The chain couples TRBV4-3 to TRBJ1-1; D is perhaps TRBD1 (5 bases). CDR1 LGHNA and CDR2 YSLEER come from the germline V gene. This CDR3 contains 14 residues. V was shortened by 1 base and J by 8 bases, with 14 bases between the two germline ends.

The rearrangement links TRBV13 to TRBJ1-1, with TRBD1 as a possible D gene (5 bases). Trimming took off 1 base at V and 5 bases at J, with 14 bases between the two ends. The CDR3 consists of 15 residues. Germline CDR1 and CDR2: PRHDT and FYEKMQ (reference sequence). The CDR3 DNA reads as TGTGCCAGCAGCTTAGAGGGGCAGGGAGGAACTGAAGCTTTCTTT. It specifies CASSLEGQGGTEAFF.

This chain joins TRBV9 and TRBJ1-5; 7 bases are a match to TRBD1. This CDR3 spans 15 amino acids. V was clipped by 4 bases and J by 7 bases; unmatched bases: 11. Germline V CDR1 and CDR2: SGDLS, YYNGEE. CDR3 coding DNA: TGTGCCAGCAGCCTAACAGGGGATCAAGGGCAGCCCCAGCATTTT. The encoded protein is CASSLTGDQGQPQHF.

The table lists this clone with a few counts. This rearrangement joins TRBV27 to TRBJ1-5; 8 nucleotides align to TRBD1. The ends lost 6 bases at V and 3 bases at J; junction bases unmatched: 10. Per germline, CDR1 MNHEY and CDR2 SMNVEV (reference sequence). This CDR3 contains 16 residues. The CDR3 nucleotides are TGTGCCAGCAGCGCGGACAGGGTCGGGGACAATCAGCCCCAGCATTTT. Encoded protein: CASSADRVGDNQPQHF.

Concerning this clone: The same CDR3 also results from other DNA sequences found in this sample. This chain's CDR3 is CASSQGTSYEQYF. The CDR3 nucleotides read TGCGCCAGCAGCCAAGGGACCTCCTACGAGCAGTACTTC. The chain uses TRBV4-3 and TRBJ2-7; the D is unclear. Germline V gene sequence: CDR1 LGHNA, CDR2 YSLEER. The CDR3 is 13 residues long. V was shortened by 1 base and J by 0 bases, with 4 bases between the two germline ends.

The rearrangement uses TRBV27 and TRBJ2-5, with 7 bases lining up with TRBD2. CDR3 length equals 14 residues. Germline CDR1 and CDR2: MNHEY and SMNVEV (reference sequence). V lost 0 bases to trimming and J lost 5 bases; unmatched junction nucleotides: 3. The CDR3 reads CASSLSGGGETQYF. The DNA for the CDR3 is TGTGCCAGCAGTTTATCGGGGGGAGGGGAGACCCAGTACTTC.

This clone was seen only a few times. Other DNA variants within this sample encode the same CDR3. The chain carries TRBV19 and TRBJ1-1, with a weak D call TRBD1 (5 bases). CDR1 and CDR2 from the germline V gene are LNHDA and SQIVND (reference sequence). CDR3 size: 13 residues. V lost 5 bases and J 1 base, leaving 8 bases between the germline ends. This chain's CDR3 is CASSLTGNTEAFF. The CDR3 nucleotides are TGTGCCAGTAGTCTCACAGGGAACACTGAAGCTTTCTTT.

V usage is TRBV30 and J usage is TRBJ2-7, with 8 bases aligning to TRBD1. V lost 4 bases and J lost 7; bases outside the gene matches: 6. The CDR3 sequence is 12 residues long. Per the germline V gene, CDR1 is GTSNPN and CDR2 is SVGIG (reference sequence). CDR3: CAWTQGASEQYF. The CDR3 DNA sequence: TGTGCCTGGACGCAGGGGGCGAGTGAGCAGTACTTC.

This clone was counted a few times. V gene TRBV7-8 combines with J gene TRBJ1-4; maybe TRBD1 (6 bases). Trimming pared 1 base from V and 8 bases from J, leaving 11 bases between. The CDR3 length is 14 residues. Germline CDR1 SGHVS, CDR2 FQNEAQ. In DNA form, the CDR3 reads TGTGCCAGCAGCTTAGGACAGGCGAACGAAAAACTGTTTTTT. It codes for CASSLGQANEKLFF.

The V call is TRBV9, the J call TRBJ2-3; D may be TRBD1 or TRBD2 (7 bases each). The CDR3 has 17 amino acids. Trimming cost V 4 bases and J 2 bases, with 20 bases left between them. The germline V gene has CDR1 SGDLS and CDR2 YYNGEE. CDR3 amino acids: CASSRSHRGGATDTQYF. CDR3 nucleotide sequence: TGTGCCAGCAGCAGAAGCCACAGGGGAGGGGCCACAGATACGCAGTATTTT.

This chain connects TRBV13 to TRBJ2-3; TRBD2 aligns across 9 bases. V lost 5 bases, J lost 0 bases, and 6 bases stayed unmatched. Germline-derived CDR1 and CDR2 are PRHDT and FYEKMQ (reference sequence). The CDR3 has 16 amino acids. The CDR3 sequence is CASSVQRGASTDTQYF. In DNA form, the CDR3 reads TGTGCCAGCAGCGTACAGCGGGGGGCTAGCACAGATACGCAGTATTTT.

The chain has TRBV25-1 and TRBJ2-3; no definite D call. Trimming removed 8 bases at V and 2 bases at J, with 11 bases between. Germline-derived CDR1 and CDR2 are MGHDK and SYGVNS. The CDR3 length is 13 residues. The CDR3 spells CASRAKHTDTQYF. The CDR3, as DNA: TGTGCCAGCCGAGCGAAGCACACAGATACGCAGTATTTT.

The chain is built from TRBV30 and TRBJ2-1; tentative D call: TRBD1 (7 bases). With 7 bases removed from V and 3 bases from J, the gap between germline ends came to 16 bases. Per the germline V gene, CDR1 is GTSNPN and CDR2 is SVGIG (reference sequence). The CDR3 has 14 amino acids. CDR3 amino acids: CASGEAGGYNEQFF. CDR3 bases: TGTGCCTCAGGGGAGGCAGGGGGCTACAATGAGCAGTTCTTC. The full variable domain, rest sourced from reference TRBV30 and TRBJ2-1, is SQTIHQWPATLVQPVGSPLSLECTVEGTSNPNLYWYRQAAGRGLQLLFYSVGIGQISSEVPQNLSASRPQDRQFILSSKKLLLSDSGFYLCASGEAGGYNEQFFGPGTRLTVL.

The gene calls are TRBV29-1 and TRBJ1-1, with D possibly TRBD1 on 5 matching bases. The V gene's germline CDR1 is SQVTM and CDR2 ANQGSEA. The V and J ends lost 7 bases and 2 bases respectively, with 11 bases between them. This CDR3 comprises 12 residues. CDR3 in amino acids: CSAFGDNTEAFF. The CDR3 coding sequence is TGCAGCGCCTTTGGGGACAACACTGAAGCTTTCTTT.

The CDR3 here is CASSQGPGREEKLFF. In DNA form, the CDR3 reads TGCGCCAGCAGCCAAGGTCCGGGGAGGGAAGAAAAACTGTTTTTT. The rearrangement links TRBV4-3 to TRBJ1-4, with D hard to call. This CDR3 has 15 amino acids. The V end was cut by 1 base, the J end by 8 bases, with 14 bases between. Germline CDR1 and CDR2: LGHNA and YSLEER.

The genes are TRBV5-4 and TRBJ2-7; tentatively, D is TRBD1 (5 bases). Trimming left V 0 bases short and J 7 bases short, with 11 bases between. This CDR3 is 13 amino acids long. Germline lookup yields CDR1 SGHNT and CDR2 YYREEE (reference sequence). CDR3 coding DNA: TGTGCCAGCAGCTTGGGGGGCCGTAGGGAGCAGTACTTC. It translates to CASSLGGRREQYF.

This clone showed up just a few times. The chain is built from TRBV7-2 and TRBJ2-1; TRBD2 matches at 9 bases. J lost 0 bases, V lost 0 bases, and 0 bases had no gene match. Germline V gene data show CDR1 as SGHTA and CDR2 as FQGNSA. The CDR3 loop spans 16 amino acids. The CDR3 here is CASSLAAGGSYNEQFF. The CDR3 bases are TGTGCCAGCAGCTTAGCAGCGGGGGGCTCCTACAATGAGCAGTTCTTC.

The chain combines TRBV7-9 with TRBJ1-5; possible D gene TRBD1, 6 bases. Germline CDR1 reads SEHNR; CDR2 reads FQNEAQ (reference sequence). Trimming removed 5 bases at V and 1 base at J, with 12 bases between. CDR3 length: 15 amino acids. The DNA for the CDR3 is TGTGCCAGCAGCCCTCCCGACAGGAGCAATCAGCCCCAGCATTTT. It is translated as CASSPPDRSNQPQHF.

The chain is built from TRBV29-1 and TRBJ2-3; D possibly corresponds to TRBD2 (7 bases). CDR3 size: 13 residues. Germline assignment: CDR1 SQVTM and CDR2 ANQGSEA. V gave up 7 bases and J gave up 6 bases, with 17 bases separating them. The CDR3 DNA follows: TGCAGCGGAGAGGGGGGGGCCGCGGATACGCAGTATTTT. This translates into CSGEGGAADTQYF.

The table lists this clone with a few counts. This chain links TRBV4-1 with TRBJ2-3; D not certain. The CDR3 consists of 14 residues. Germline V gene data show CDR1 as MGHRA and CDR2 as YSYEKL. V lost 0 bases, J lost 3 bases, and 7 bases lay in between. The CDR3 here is CASSQDGGTDTQYF. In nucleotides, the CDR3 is TGCGCCAGCAGCCAAGATGGCGGAACAGATACGCAGTATTTT.